This passage covers 31 T cell receptor beta chains from one sample sequenced in a study of blood T cells in healthy people across ages. A J-beta primer mix and a sample-barcoded 5' primer were used in a second PCR of about 7 to 12 cycles. TCRdb processed the 5' RACE reads anew with MiXCR; each CDR3 protein has one entry. Of around 2 million distinct CDR3 sequences detected, roughly two fifths appear once; the ten largest clones hold under 25%. Sequenced input: blood. The receptors were sampled from a human donor in good health.

The rearrangement links TRBV5-1 to TRBJ2-2; 7 bases agree with TRBD1. CDR1 and CDR2 (germline): SGHRS, YFSETQ. V lost 0 bases, J lost 1 base, and 3 bases stayed unmatched. CDR3 length: 16 residues. This CDR3 is CASSLERGRNTGELFF. In nucleotides, the CDR3 is TGCGCCAGCAGCTTGGAAAGGGGGCGGAACACCGGGGAGCTGTTTTTT.

This clonotype was seen only a few times. This chain joins TRBV30 and TRBJ2-3, with 13 nucleotides matching TRBD2. The trim removed 2 bases at V and 3 bases at J, leaving 5 bases unmatched. Germline CDR1 and CDR2: GTSNPN and SVGIG (reference sequence). The length of the CDR3 is 16 residues. The CDR3 region is CAWSHGTSGATDTQYF. CDR3 coding DNA: TGTGCCTGGAGTCACGGGACTAGCGGGGCGACAGATACGCAGTATTTT. Full variable domain (remainder filled in from reference TRBV30 and TRBJ2-3): SQTIHQWPATLVQPVGSPLSLECTVEGTSNPNLYWYRQAAGRGLQLLFYSVGIGQISSEVPQNLSASRPQDRQFILSSKKLLLSDSGFYLCAWSHGTSGATDTQYFGPGTRLTVL.

The chain is built from TRBV6-2 or TRBV6-3 and TRBJ2-3, with TRBD2 as a possible D gene (5 bases). With 7 bases removed from V and 1 base from J, the gap between germline ends came to 15 bases. Germline V lookup: CDR1 MNHEY, CDR2 SVGEGT. The CDR3 sequence is 15 residues long. CDR3 nucleotide sequence: TGTGCCAGCAAGCGGACCTGGGGTGGCACAGATACGCAGTATTTT. Its protein product is CASKRTWGGTDTQYF.

This chain uses TRBV7-8 with TRBJ1-5; unclear D gene. The germline gives CDR1 SGHVS, CDR2 FQNEAQ. This CDR3 spans 15 amino acids. Trimming removed 1 base from V and 6 bases from J, with 13 bases in between. CDR3 in amino acids: CASSLDGSGGQPQHF. For the CDR3, the DNA is TGTGCCAGCAGCTTAGATGGGAGCGGAGGTCAGCCCCAGCATTTT. The whole variable domain, remainder taken from reference TRBV7-8 and TRBJ1-5, is GAGVSQSPRYKVAKRGQDVALRCDPISGHVSLFWYQQALGQGPEFLTYFQNEAQLDKSGLPSDRFFAERPEGSVSTLKIQRTQQEDSAVYLCASSLDGSGGQPQHFGDGTRLSIL.

This chain joins TRBV20-1 and TRBJ2-7, with 8 bases lining up with TRBD2. V was pared by 0 bases and J by 1 base, with 5 bases of the junction left unmatched. The CDR3 has 15 residues. The germline gives CDR1 DFQATT, CDR2 SNEGSKA (reference sequence). In nucleotides, the CDR3 is TGCAGTGCTAGAGATGCGGGGGGAGGGTCCTACGAGCAGTACTTC. Encoded protein: CSARDAGGGSYEQYF.

The gene calls are TRBV5-1 and TRBJ2-1; D call uncertain. The germline gives CDR1 SGHRS, CDR2 YFSETQ. This CDR3 spans 16 amino acids. Trimming pared 3 bases from V and 6 bases from J, leaving 19 bases between. CDR3 DNA: TGCGCCAGCAGCTGGGGAATCCGGGCTGTGGGCAATGAGCAGTTCTTC. Protein product: CASSWGIRAVGNEQFF. The whole variable domain, remainder taken from reference TRBV5-1 and TRBJ2-1, is KAGVTQTPRYLIKTRGQQVTLSCSPISGHRSVSWYQQTPGQGLQFLFEYFSETQRNKGNFPGRFSGRQFSNSRSEMNVSTLELGDSALYLCASSWGIRAVGNEQFFGPGTRLTVL.

V is TRBV20-1 and J is TRBJ2-5; 9 positions agree with TRBD1. The germline V gene has CDR1 DFQATT and CDR2 SNEGSKA (reference sequence). This CDR3 is 19 amino acids long. After removal of 2 bases from V and 1 base from J, the junction contained 17 bases not matched to a gene. CDR3 protein: CSARPLPGQGLASQETQYF. CDR3 sequence (DNA): TGCAGTGCTAGACCCCTCCCGGGACAGGGTTTGGCCTCCCAAGAGACCCAGTACTTC.

V gene TRBV6-5 combines with J gene TRBJ1-2; perhaps TRBD1 as D (5 bases). In germline, CDR1 is MNHEY, CDR2 SVGAGI. The V end lost 8 bases, the J end lost 7 bases, and 14 bases lay between the germline ends. CDR3 length: 12 amino acids. Here the CDR3 DNA reads TGTGCCAGCGGACCAAGGGGAGGTGGCTACACCTTC. It specifies CASGPRGGGYTF.

The chain combines TRBV4-3 with TRBJ1-1; TRBD1 matches 9 bases. The CDR3 is 18 amino acids. The germline CDR1 and CDR2 sequences are LGHNA and YSLEER. After removal of 4 bases from V and 1 base from J, the junction contained 13 bases not matched to a gene. The CDR3 DNA sequence: TGCGCCAGCAGCCCCCGGACAGGGGCCGACCGATGGAACACTGAAGCTTTCTTT. Its protein product is CASSPRTGADRWNTEAFF.

In this sample, this clonotype turned up a few times. V is TRBV11-2 and J is TRBJ2-5, with 12 bases aligning to TRBD2. The end of the DNA is better explained by TRBJ2-7, so the J call may be wrong. There are 15 residues in the CDR3. Germline CDR1 and CDR2: SGHAT and FQNNGV. CDR3 coding DNA: TGTGCCAGCAGCGCTAGCGGGGGGGTTCGGGGCGAGCAGTACTTC. Encoded protein: CASSASGGVRGEQYF.

This rearrangement joins TRBV29-1 to TRBJ2-1; possibly TRBD2 for D (6 bases). Trimming cost V 1 base and J 6 bases, with 16 bases left between them. Germline V gene data show CDR1 as SQVTM and CDR2 as ANQGSEA. This CDR3 contains 15 residues. CDR3 DNA sequence: TGCAGCGTTGAAGTTAGCGGAGTAGTTGCCAATGAGCAGTTCTTC. Protein product: CSVEVSGVVANEQFF.

V is TRBV7-2 and J is TRBJ2-1, with TRBD2 as a possible D gene (7 bases). V dropped 7 bases and J dropped 8 bases, with 18 bases sitting between them. The CDR3 contains 14 residues. Germline V gene sequence: CDR1 SGHTA, CDR2 FQGNSA. CDR3 sequence (DNA): TGTGCCAGCACCGAAGGGGGGGCCCCTTATGAGCAGTTCTTC. Its protein is CASTEGGAPYEQFF.

This rearrangement joins TRBV20-1 to TRBJ2-5; D is ambiguous. The CDR3 consists of 12 residues. The germline CDR1 and CDR2 sequences are DFQATT and SNEGSKA (reference sequence). Trimming took off 3 bases at V and 2 bases at J, with 7 bases between the two ends. The CDR3 loop is CSARMIQETQYF. DNA for the CDR3: TGCAGTGCTAGGATGATACAAGAGACCCAGTACTTC.

A note on this clonotype: At one end, the junction sequence differs from germline, possibly due to a read error. The V and J genes are TRBV29-1 and TRBJ1-1; D may be TRBD1 (5 bases). This CDR3 has 15 residues. CDR1 and CDR2 from the germline V gene are SQVTM and ANQGSEA. Here the CDR3 reads CSVEDMGQGDTEAFF. CDR3 nucleotide sequence: TGCAGCGTCGAAGACATGGGGCAGGGTGACACTGAAGCTTTCTTT.

This clonotype was detected only a few times. V gene TRBV24-1 combines with J gene TRBJ2-5, with no clear D. TRBJ2-7 explains the end of the DNA better; the J call may be wrong. The CDR3 covers 11 residues. Germline values: CDR1 KGHDR, CDR2 SFDVKD. CDR3: CATSKYHEQYF. CDR3 coding DNA: TGTGCCACCAGTAAGTACCACGAGCAGTACTTC.

The rearrangement uses TRBV7-3 and TRBJ1-2; D is perhaps TRBD1 (6 bases). Trimming shortened V by 3 bases and J by 8 bases, and 22 bases separated the two germline ends. This CDR3 has 16 residues. From germline, CDR1 is SGHTA and CDR2 FQGTGA. The CDR3: CASSLMAGATPGGYTF. The CDR3 DNA is TGTGCCAGCAGCTTGATGGCAGGGGCGACCCCAGGAGGCTACACCTTC.

The rearrangement uses TRBV5-4 and TRBJ2-7, with a possible D match to TRBD1 (6 bases). The germline V and J ends were trimmed by 10 bases and 4 bases, with 15 bases remaining between them. The CDR3 runs 12 residues. Germline CDR1 reads SGHNT; CDR2 reads YYREEE (reference sequence). This CDR3 reads CAWKGVGYEQYF. CDR3 nucleotides: TGTGCCTGGAAGGGGGTCGGATACGAGCAGTACTTC.

The CDR3 region has the DNA TGTGCCAGCGGGCCCCTAAACTACGAGCAGTACTTC. This translates into CASGPLNYEQYF. This sequence joins TRBV6-4 and TRBJ2-7; D is uncertain. The V and J ends lost 8 bases and 3 bases respectively, with 11 bases between them. This CDR3 spans 12 amino acids. Per the germline V gene, CDR1 is MRHNA and CDR2 is SNTAGT.

The chain links TRBV20-1 to TRBJ2-5; possibly TRBD2 for D (6 bases). Trimming stripped 0 bases from V and 2 bases from J, with 7 bases between. The CDR3 extends over 13 amino acids. CDR1 is DFQATT and CDR2 is SNEGSKA in the germline V gene (reference sequence). CDR3 in amino acids: CSARDRGQETQYF. The CDR3 DNA sequence: TGCAGTGCTAGAGATCGGGGGCAAGAGACCCAGTACTTC.

J is TRBJ1-2 and V is TRBV11-1; D gene unclear. The CDR3 covers 13 residues. CDR1 and CDR2 from the germline V gene are SGHAT and FQDESV (reference sequence). Trimming cost V 5 bases and J 8 bases, with 15 bases left between them. CDR3 loop: CASSPDGFGGYTF. CDR3 sequence (DNA): TGTGCCAGCAGCCCGGACGGTTTTGGGGGCTACACCTTC.

The chain links TRBV14 to TRBJ2-1; 9 bases match TRBD1. Germline values: CDR1 SGHDN, CDR2 FVKESK. The CDR3 length is 18 residues. With 1 base clipped from V and 4 bases from J, the junction kept 11 bases outside the gene matches. The CDR3 nucleotides read TGTGCCAGCAGCCAAGTTGCACTCCGGGACAGGGCGTACAATGAGCAGTTCTTC. Translation: CASSQVALRDRAYNEQFF.

At least ten counts were recorded for this clonotype. The junction differs from germline at one of its ends, possibly a read error. The chain combines TRBV7-9 with TRBJ2-7, with TRBD2 matching 10 bases. The germline V gene has CDR1 SEHNR and CDR2 FQNEAQ (reference sequence). The CDR3 is made up of 14 amino acids. The CDR3: CASSLAGETYEQYF. In DNA, the CDR3 is TGTGCCAGCAGCCTAGCGGGGGAGACCTACGAGCAGTACTTC.

The chain carries TRBV30 and TRBJ2-7; TRBD1 or TRBD2 may be the D gene (5 bases each). The J call may be in error: the DNA end matches TRBJ2-5 better. The CDR3 extends over 14 amino acids. Per germline, CDR1 GTSNPN and CDR2 SVGIG (reference sequence). The CDR3 is CACSLLGPGKTQYF. The CDR3 coding sequence is TGTGCCTGCTCTCTTTTGGGACCGGGAAAGACCCAGTACTTC.

J is TRBJ2-3 and V is TRBV12-3 or TRBV12-4; D gene uncertain. V was cut by 3 bases and J by 1 base, with 29 bases left in between. The CDR3 has 21 residues. CDR3 loop: CASSFTLVAPPLPPGTDTQYF. As DNA, the CDR3 is TGTGCCAGCAGTTTTACCCTAGTCGCCCCTCCCCTCCCACCTGGCACAGATACGCAGTATTTT.

The chain couples TRBV20-1 to TRBJ2-1, with a tentative D call TRBD2 (6 bases). CDR1 is DFQATT, CDR2 SNEGSKA, per germline (reference sequence). Deletions cut 5 bases from V and 6 bases from J, with 14 bases between. The CDR3 covers 13 residues. The CDR3 loop reads CSAGGKTPNEQFF. The DNA for the CDR3 is TGCAGTGCTGGGGGGAAGACACCCAATGAGCAGTTCTTC.

This clonotype was seen repeatedly, ten times or more. V is TRBV29-1 and J is TRBJ2-5; D is unclear. CDR1 SQVTM and CDR2 ANQGSEA come from the germline V gene. This CDR3 spans 12 amino acids. V dropped 4 bases and J dropped 11 bases, with 17 bases sitting between them. CDR3 coding DNA: TGCAGCGTTGTTCGTGGCAATGTGGAGCAGTACTTC. It codes for CSVVRGNVEQYF. The variable domain in full, with the rest retrieved from reference TRBV29-1 and TRBJ2-5, is SAVISQKPSRDICQRGTSLTIQCQVDSQVTMMFWYRQQPGQSLTLIATANQGSEATYESGFVIDKFPISRPNLTFSTLTVSNMSPEDSSIYLCSVVRGNVEQYFGPGTRLLVL.

This chain connects TRBV7-2 to TRBJ2-1, with D possibly matching TRBD1 (6 bases). Trimming left V 1 base short and J 14 bases short, with 12 bases between. CDR1 and CDR2 (germline): SGHTA, FQGNSA. The CDR3 is made up of 12 amino acids. The CDR3 region has the DNA TGTGCCAGCAGCTTAGAACACTCAGGGGAGTTCTTC. Translating gives CASSLEHSGEFF.

This sequence joins TRBV6-6 and TRBJ2-3, with 10 bases identical to TRBD2. This CDR3 region has 16 residues. Germline values: CDR1 MNHNY, CDR2 SVGAGI (reference sequence). V lost 0 bases, J lost 4 bases, and 4 bases stayed unmatched. The CDR3 spells CASSYSSGGAADTQYF. CDR3 sequence (DNA): TGTGCCAGCAGTTACTCGAGCGGGGGGGCTGCAGATACGCAGTATTTT.

This clonotype showed up just a few times. The chain combines TRBV27 with TRBJ2-6, with a possible D match to TRBD1 (6 bases). CDR3 length equals 16 residues. V was shortened by 2 bases and J by 0 bases, with 8 bases between the two germline ends. Germline loops: CDR1 MNHEY, CDR2 SMNVEV (reference sequence). The CDR3 DNA follows: TGTGCCAGCAGTTTAGGGGGACACTCTGGGGCCAACGTCCTGACTTTC. Its translation: CASSLGGHSGANVLTF.

The table lists this clonotype with a count of one. The gene calls are TRBV6-6 and TRBJ1-2; 8 nucleotides agree with TRBD1. The CDR3 is made up of 15 amino acids. Germline V gene data show CDR1 as MNHNY and CDR2 as SVGAGI (reference sequence). The trim removed 10 bases at V and 7 bases at J, leaving 17 bases unmatched. CDR3 bases: TGTGCCAACAATTCACCACAGGGGGTTTCGGGTGGCTACACCTTC. It is translated as CANNSPQGVSGGYTF.

This clonotype has a handful of counts. This chain connects TRBV27 to TRBJ2-1; possible D gene TRBD1, 5 bases. Trimming left V 3 bases short and J 7 bases short, with 16 bases between. The CDR3 length is 15 residues. Germline V CDR1 and CDR2: MNHEY, SMNVEV (reference sequence). CDR3 loop: CASSFDQRGINEQFF. The CDR3 nucleotides read TGTGCCAGCAGTTTTGATCAAAGGGGAATAAATGAGCAGTTCTTC.